This T cell receptor beta chain was retrieved from a study of blood T cell repertoires in COVID-19. Generated by immunoSEQ multiplex PCR, the TCRdb table keeps only in-frame clones and is missing some. The sample includes under 150,000 clones, over 70% of them seen just once. V shed 2 bases and J shed 9 bases, with 11 bases lying between them. The CDR3 contains 13 residues. Germline V gene lookup returns CDR1 SGHTA and CDR2 FQGNSA. This receptor was taken from a man in his forties or fifties in a cohort exposed to, infected with or recovered from COVID-19 (not recorded which). The gene calls are TRBV7-2 and TRBJ1-5, with a tentative D call TRBD1 (5 bases). The sequenced sample was PBMCs or T cells enriched from blood (not recorded which). CDR3 DNA: TGTGCCAGCAGCTTAAACCCGGGGGGGCCCCAGCATTTT. Its protein product is CASSLNPGGPQHF.